This entry lists 25 T cell receptor beta chains sequenced from one sample in a study of blood T cell repertoires in COVID-19. The repertoire was sequenced with immunoSEQ multiplex PCR; TCRdb's copy has only in-frame clones and lacks some. The sample records under 80,000 clones, 70% to 90% being singletons. Sequences were obtained from peripheral blood. The receptor source for this set is a human donor in a cohort sampled during active COVID-19.

The gene calls are TRBV6-5 and TRBJ1-6; 7 bases line up with TRBD1. This CDR3 is built from 14 residues. J lost 10 bases, V lost 4 bases, and 7 bases had no gene match. Germline values: CDR1 MNHEY, CDR2 SVGAGI. The CDR3 sequence: CASSSRDSRSPLHF. Written as DNA, the CDR3 is TGTGCCAGCAGTTCCCGGGACAGCCGGTCACCCCTCCACTTT.

This clone has only a few counts. This rearrangement joins TRBV5-1 to TRBJ2-5; 11 bases line up with TRBD2. J gave up 2 bases and V 0 bases, and 3 bases lay outside the gene matches. Germline V gives CDR1 SGHRS, CDR2 YFSETQ. The CDR3 loop spans 16 amino acids. The CDR3 DNA reads as TGCGCCAGCAGCTTGGCCCTAGCGGGGGGTCAAGAGACCCAGTACTTC. Residues: CASSLALAGGQETQYF.

V usage is TRBV5-6 and J usage is TRBJ2-3; D may be TRBD1 (6 bases). CDR3 length equals 16 residues. Per germline, CDR1 SGHDT and CDR2 YYEEEE. Trimming shortened V by 3 bases and J by 1 base, and 15 bases separated the two germline ends. DNA of the CDR3: TGTGCCAGCAGCTATATTCGGACAGAAGGCACAGATACGCAGTATTTT. Amino acids: CASSYIRTEGTDTQYF.

V usage is TRBV28 and J usage is TRBJ2-7; 10 bases are a match to TRBD1. The CDR3 spans 14 residues. V dropped 3 bases and J dropped 5; count of bases not matched to a gene: 4. Looked up from germline, CDR1 is MDHEN and CDR2 is SYDVKM. The CDR3 bases are TGTGCCAGCAGTTTGGGGGACAGGGGTAACGAGCAGTACTTC. This translates into CASSLGDRGNEQYF. The entire variable domain, with the rest obtained from reference TRBV28 and TRBJ2-7, is as follows: DVKVTQSSRYLVKRTGEKVFLECVQDMDHENMFWYRQDPGLGLRLIYFSYDVKMKEKGDIPEGYSVSREKKERFSLILESASTNQTSMYLCASSLGDRGNEQYFGPGTRLTVT.

This chain uses TRBV5-4 with TRBJ1-6; the D gene is possibly TRBD1 (5 bases). The CDR3 is made up of 13 amino acids. CDR1 is SGHNT, CDR2 YYREEE, per germline (reference sequence). Trimming took off 0 bases at V and 13 bases at J, with 11 bases between the two ends. CDR3 residues: CASSLGGLGPLHF. The CDR3 coding sequence is TGTGCCAGCAGCTTGGGGGGCCTAGGTCCCCTCCACTTT.

The rearrangement uses TRBV5-1 and TRBJ2-1; no reliable D call. This CDR3 is 11 amino acids long. Trimming cost V 5 bases and J 4 bases, with 4 bases left between them. Germline assignment: CDR1 SGHRS and CDR2 YFSETQ. The DNA of the CDR3 is TGCGCCAGCAGTGAGTACAATGAGCAGTTCTTC. This translates into CASSEYNEQFF.

V gene TRBV5-6 combines with J gene TRBJ2-6; D remains ambiguous. CDR3 length: 17 residues. Germline V gene sequence: CDR1 SGHDT, CDR2 YYEEEE. The V end lost 2 bases, the J end lost 0 bases, and 12 bases lay between the germline ends. Here the CDR3 DNA reads TGTGCCAGCAGCTTAGTGGCCACAAGCTCTGGGGCCAACGTCCTGACTTTC. This codes for CASSLVATSSGANVLTF.

The chain employs TRBV11-2 and TRBJ2-1, with TRBD2 as a possible D gene (5 bases). This CDR3 spans 15 amino acids. V shed 0 bases and J shed 2 bases, with 8 bases lying between them. The germline CDR1 and CDR2 sequences are SGHAT and FQNNGV. The CDR3 nucleotides are TGTGCCAGCAGCTTAGAAAGCGGCGCCTACAATGAGCAGTTCTTC. Amino acid sequence: CASSLESGAYNEQFF.

The sample holds a few counts of this clone. The chain is built from TRBV19 and TRBJ2-5; the D gene is possibly TRBD1 (5 bases). The CDR3 is 13 amino acids. Germline V gene sequence: CDR1 LNHDA, CDR2 SQIVND (reference sequence). V lost 4 bases to trimming and J lost 1 base, with 7 bases between them. The DNA of the CDR3 is TGTGCCAGTAGTACGACAGTCCAAGAGACCCAGTACTTC. Translating it yields CASSTTVQETQYF.

This chain links TRBV5-4 with TRBJ2-5, with 8 bases that match TRBD2. Germline values: CDR1 SGHNT, CDR2 YYREEE (reference sequence). V lost 4 bases to trimming and J lost 4 bases; unmatched junction nucleotides: 9. The CDR3 has 15 residues. DNA of the CDR3: TGTGCCAGCAGCGACCCCGGGAGGGCCACAGAGACCCAGTACTTC. This codes for CASSDPGRATETQYF.

A single count supports this clone. This CDR3 is CSVDRVRAGDYGYTF. In DNA, the CDR3 is TGCAGCGTTGATAGGGTTCGGGCAGGGGACTATGGCTACACCTTC. The genes are TRBV29-1 and TRBJ1-2, with D perhaps TRBD1 (6 bases). CDR1 and CDR2 (germline): SQVTM, ANQGSEA. This CDR3 is 15 amino acids long. Trimming took 3 bases from V and 3 from J, leaving 17 bases between them.

The genes are TRBV11-3 and TRBJ2-1, with 8 bases identical to TRBD2. Germline values: CDR1 SGHNT, CDR2 YENEEA. The V and J ends lost 2 bases and 0 bases, in that order; junction bases with no gene match: 0. This CDR3 is built from 15 residues. In DNA form, the CDR3 reads TGTGCCAGCAGCTTAAGCGGGAGCTCCTACAATGAGCAGTTCTTC. This codes for CASSLSGSSYNEQFF. The entire variable domain, with the rest obtained from reference TRBV11-3 and TRBJ2-1, is as follows: EAGVVQSPRYKIIEKKQPVAFWCNPISGHNTLYWYLQNLGQGPELLIRYENEEAVDDSQLPKDRFSAERLKGVDSTLKIQPAELGDSAVYLCASSLSGSSYNEQFFGPGTRLTVL.

The rearrangement links TRBV6-1 to TRBJ2-6, with 9 bases identical to TRBD2. The CDR3 loop spans 18 amino acids. Germline assignment: CDR1 MNHNS and CDR2 SASEGT. J lost 0 bases, V lost 4 bases, and 7 bases had no gene match. The CDR3 here is CASSATSGRTSGANVLTF. Written as DNA, the CDR3 is TGTGCCAGCAGTGCGACTAGCGGAAGGACCTCTGGGGCCAACGTCCTGACTTTC.

The chain couples TRBV10-3 to TRBJ1-2; TRBD1 matches at 9 bases. The CDR3 sequence is 16 residues long. The V gene's germline CDR1 is ENHRY and CDR2 SYGVKD. The junction had 7 bases not matched to a gene; V was cut back by 2 bases and J by 3 bases. This CDR3 reads CAISEAGTGKDYGYTF. CDR3 coding DNA: TGTGCCATCAGTGAGGCCGGGACAGGGAAGGACTATGGCTACACCTTC.

The gene calls are TRBV5-8 and TRBJ1-4; D gene uncertain. V was pared by 4 bases and J by 4 bases, with 11 bases between. The germline V gene has CDR1 SGHTS and CDR2 YDEGEE. This CDR3 comprises 14 residues. Here the CDR3 reads CASSHGANNEKLFF. In nucleotides, the CDR3 is TGTGCCAGCAGCCATGGAGCGAATAATGAAAAACTGTTTTTT.

The rearrangement joins TRBV11-2 to TRBJ2-1; 7 bases agree with TRBD2. Germline V gene data show CDR1 as SGHAT and CDR2 as FQNNGV. The trim removed 5 bases at V and 6 bases at J, leaving 10 bases unmatched. The CDR3 is 15 residues long. The CDR3: CASSLTLGGGNEQFF. In nucleotides, the CDR3 is TGTGCCAGCAGCCTCACACTGGGCGGGGGCAATGAGCAGTTCTTC. Using reference TRBV11-2 and TRBJ2-1 for the parts outside the CDR3, the full variable domain is EAGVAQSPRYKIIEKRQSVAFWCNPISGHATLYWYQQILGQGPKLLIQFQNNGVVDDSQLPKDRFSAERLKGVDSTLKIQPAKLEDSAVYLCASSLTLGGGNEQFFGPGTRLTVL.

The genes are TRBV20-1 and TRBJ2-7; D is uncertain. Germline V lookup: CDR1 DFQATT, CDR2 SNEGSKA (reference sequence). The ends were cut back, 3 bases at V and 6 bases at J, with 12 bases in the middle. The length of the CDR3 is 12 residues. CDR3 nucleotides: TGCAGTGCTAGTGACCAAGCCCTCGAGCAGTACGTC. The encoded protein is CSASDQALEQYV.

This rearrangement joins TRBV24-1 to TRBJ2-3; TRBD1 aligns across 8 bases. With V trimmed by 7 bases and J by 3 bases, 2 bases remained unmatched. CDR1 KGHDR and CDR2 SFDVKD come from the germline V gene. CDR3 size: 13 residues. This CDR3 is CATRGQVTDTQYF. The DNA for the CDR3 is TGTGCCACCAGGGGACAGGTTACAGATACGCAGTATTTT.

The J gene is TRBJ2-3, the V gene TRBV28; D is possibly TRBD2 (6 bases). Trimming left V 8 bases short and J 2 bases short, with 20 bases between. The CDR3 runs to 16 residues. Germline CDR1 and CDR2: MDHEN and SYDVKM. The CDR3 loop is CASSQSSGHNTDTQYF. DNA for the CDR3: TGTGCCAGCTCCCAATCCAGCGGGCACAACACAGATACGCAGTATTTT.

The chain couples TRBV27 to TRBJ2-7; D is possibly TRBD2 (6 bases). Trimming removed 10 bases from V and 0 bases from J, with 19 bases in between. This CDR3 spans 15 amino acids. Germline CDR1 MNHEY, CDR2 SMNVEV (reference sequence). CDR3 coding DNA: TGTGCCACCAGACCAAGGGCGGGGTTCTCCTACGAGCAGTACTTC. Amino acid sequence: CATRPRAGFSYEQYF.

V gene TRBV28 combines with J gene TRBJ2-1, with D unresolved. The CDR3 has 14 residues. CDR1 is MDHEN and CDR2 is SYDVKM in the germline V gene. V was shortened by 6 bases and J by 9 bases, with 18 bases between the two germline ends. The CDR3 spells CASSLLQYLAEQFF. In DNA form, the CDR3 reads TGTGCCAGCAGCCTGCTACAGTACCTGGCTGAGCAGTTCTTC.

The chain employs TRBV11-2 and TRBJ2-7; 7 bases are a match to TRBD2. The CDR3 runs 14 residues. Germline V gives CDR1 SGHAT, CDR2 FQNNGV. Trimming removed 3 bases from V and 2 bases from J; junction bases left unmatched: 4. CDR3 protein: CASSLASGTYEQYV. CDR3 DNA: TGTGCCAGCAGCTTGGCCAGCGGGACCTACGAGCAGTACGTC.

The rearrangement joins TRBV15 to TRBJ2-7; TRBD2 matches 7 bases. J gave up 0 bases and V 0 bases, and 5 bases lay outside the gene matches. Germline-derived CDR1 and CDR2 are LNHNV and YYDKDF (reference sequence). The CDR3 extends over 16 amino acids. As DNA, the CDR3 is TGTGCCACCAGCAGAGACTGGGGGACTAACTCCTACGAGCAGTACTTC. Translated: CATSRDWGTNSYEQYF. The full variable domain, completed using reference TRBV15 and TRBJ2-7, is DAMVIQNPRYQVTQFGKPVTLSCSQTLNHNVMYWYQQKSSQAPKLLFHYYDKDFNNEADTPDNFQSRRPNTSFCFLDIRSPGLGDTAMYLCATSRDWGTNSYEQYFGPGTRLTVT.

V gene TRBV5-1 combines with J gene TRBJ2-1; D may be TRBD2 (5 bases). V dropped 2 bases and J dropped 0 bases, with 15 bases sitting between them. The CDR3 spans 17 residues. Germline CDR1 is SGHRS and CDR2 is YFSETQ. The CDR3 reads CASSFLVSVSSYNEQFF. CDR3 nucleotide sequence: TGCGCCAGCAGCTTTTTAGTTAGCGTAAGCTCCTACAATGAGCAGTTCTTC.

This sequence joins TRBV24-1 and TRBJ2-5; 9 bases match TRBD1. Looked up from germline, CDR1 is KGHDR and CDR2 is SFDVKD. The length of the CDR3 is 15 residues. V trimming: 3 bases; J trimming: 5 bases; junction bases outside the gene matches: 6. The CDR3 is CATSDAGQGRETQYF. CDR3 nucleotides: TGTGCCACCAGTGATGCGGGACAGGGACGGGAGACCCAGTACTTC.